One and the same sample provided the 9 T cell receptor beta chains below, sequenced in a study of tumor-infiltrating lymphocytes in primary liver carcinoma. Total RNA (around 510 ng) served as template for TCR beta cDNA synthesis primed by a constant-region primer. TCR beta libraries came from three nested multiplex PCR rounds using slightly modified ARM-PCR. TRBV1-TRBV30 forward primers and a C-beta reverse primer were used in the first two PCR rounds, which each ran for approximately 11 cycles. TCRdb independently ran MiXCR on the multiplex PCR reads; one entry per CDR3 protein. The table has 90,000 to 150,000 distinct CDR3 sequences, 55% to 70% seen once. Scientists recovered RNA and DNA together from roughly 20-30 mg of unsorted bulk tissue. Material: tumor-adjacent normal liver tissue. These receptors came from a woman in her fifties or sixties with primary liver carcinoma and hepatitis B virus infection.

This clonotype has only a few counts. No conserved phenylalanine or tryptophan is present at the end of the CDR3, so a read error is the likely explanation. V gene TRBV11-2 combines with J gene TRBJ2-4, with D maybe TRBD2 (6 bases). CDR1 and CDR2 from the germline V gene are SGHAT and FQNNGV. The CDR3 is 17 residues long. The CDR3 coding sequence is TGTGCTAGCAGCCCAGGCAGGCTACTAAGCTGGAGGGACATTCAGTACCTC. Its translation is CASSPGRLLSWRDIQYL.

This clonotype was detected ten times or more. The rearrangement joins TRBV5-4 to TRBJ2-7; D is possibly TRBD2 (6 bases). The CDR3 runs 15 residues. Trimming cost V 4 bases and J 5 bases, with 19 bases left between them. Germline V gene lookup returns CDR1 SGHNT and CDR2 YYREEE (reference sequence). CDR3 sequence: CASSPGGAGLNEQYF. The CDR3 nucleotides read TGTGCCAGCAGCCCCGGGGGTGCGGGATTAAACGAGCAGTACTTC.

Notes on this clonotype: The junction differs from germline at one of its ends, possibly a read error. V and J are TRBV11-2 and TRBJ2-2; maybe TRBD2 (5 bases). Germline V lookup: CDR1 SGHAT, CDR2 FQNNGV. This CDR3 region has 12 residues. The CDR3 region is CASSLDRTGAVF. The CDR3, as DNA: TGTGCCAGCAGCTTAGATAGGACTGGAGCTGTTTTT.

To note about this clonotype: At one of its ends the junction is not consistent with the germline gene, which may arise from a read error. CDR3 DNA sequence: TGCGCCAGCAGCCAGGGAGTTAGCGGGAGGGCCCGGAAGAGCACGGATACGCAGTGTTTT. Protein product: CASSQGVSGRARKSTDTQCF. The V gene is TRBV4-1, the J gene TRBJ2-3; TRBD2 aligns across 11 bases. Looked up from germline, CDR1 is MGHRA and CDR2 is YSYEKL. The length of the CDR3 is 20 residues.

In its sample, this clonotype is medium-sized. This sequence joins TRBV11-3 and TRBJ2-7; a possible D gene is TRBD2 (6 bases). This CDR3 region has 15 residues. Germline-derived CDR1 and CDR2 are SGHNT and YENEEA. V lost 1 base and J lost 2, with 12 bases in between. The CDR3 nucleotides read TGTGCCAGCAGCTTAGGAGGGACTGGAGCCTACGAGCAGTACTTC. This encodes CASSLGGTGAYEQYF.

This clonotype appeared many times. The chain combines TRBV5-1 with TRBJ2-6; maybe TRBD1 (6 bases). Germline CDR1 and CDR2: SGHRS and YFSETQ. V was pared by 3 bases and J by 0 bases, with 16 bases between. The CDR3 spans 18 residues. The CDR3 coding sequence is TGCGCCAGCAGCTGGCAGACAGGCAGACCCTCTGGGGCCAACGTCCTGACTTTC. It codes for CASSWQTGRPSGANVLTF.

As concerns this clonotype: A much more abundant neighbour one base away suggests this may be a read error. The chain combines TRBV5-1 with TRBJ2-1, with D unresolved. The CDR3 extends over 14 amino acids. In germline, CDR1 is SGHRS, CDR2 YFSETQ. The CDR3 is CASSRRRLYNEHFF. In DNA, the CDR3 is TGCGCCAGCAGCCGGCGCCGGTTGTACAATGAGCATTTCTTC.

In its sample, this clonotype was seen many times. The rearrangement joins TRBV10-3 to TRBJ2-1; TRBD1 aligns across 9 bases. The CDR3 consists of 16 residues. Trimming cost V 6 bases and J 3 bases; bases outside gene matches: 9. From germline, CDR1 is ENHRY and CDR2 SYGVKD. CDR3 residues: CAIRTGGVTGYNEQFF. DNA of the CDR3: TGTGCCATCAGGACAGGGGGAGTCACGGGCTACAATGAGCAGTTCTTC.

A note on this clonotype: One end of the junction fails to match germline, which may point to a read error. The chain uses TRBV4-1 and TRBJ1-4; 7 nucleotides align to TRBD1. The CDR3 is 16 residues long. Germline CDR1 reads MGHRA; CDR2 reads YSYEKL. The CDR3 is CANSLGQATTNEKLFF. The DNA for the CDR3 is TGCGCCAACAGCCTCGGACAGGCTACAACTAATGAAAAACTGTTTTTT.